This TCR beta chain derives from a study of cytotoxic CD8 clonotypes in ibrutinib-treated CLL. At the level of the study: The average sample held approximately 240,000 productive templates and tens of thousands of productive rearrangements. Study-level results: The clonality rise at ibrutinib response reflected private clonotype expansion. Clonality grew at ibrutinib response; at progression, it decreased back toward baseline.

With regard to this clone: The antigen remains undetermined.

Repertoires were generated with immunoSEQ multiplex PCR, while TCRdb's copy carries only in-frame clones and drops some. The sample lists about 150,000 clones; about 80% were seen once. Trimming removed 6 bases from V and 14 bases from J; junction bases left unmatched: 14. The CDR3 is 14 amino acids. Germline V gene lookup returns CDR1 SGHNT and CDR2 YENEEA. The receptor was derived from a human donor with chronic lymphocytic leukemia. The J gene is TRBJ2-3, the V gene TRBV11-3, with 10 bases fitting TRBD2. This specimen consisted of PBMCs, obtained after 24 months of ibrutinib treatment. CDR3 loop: CASSPTSGGAPRYF. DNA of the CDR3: TGTGCCAGCAGTCCTACCAGCGGGGGGGCCCCGCGGTATTTT.